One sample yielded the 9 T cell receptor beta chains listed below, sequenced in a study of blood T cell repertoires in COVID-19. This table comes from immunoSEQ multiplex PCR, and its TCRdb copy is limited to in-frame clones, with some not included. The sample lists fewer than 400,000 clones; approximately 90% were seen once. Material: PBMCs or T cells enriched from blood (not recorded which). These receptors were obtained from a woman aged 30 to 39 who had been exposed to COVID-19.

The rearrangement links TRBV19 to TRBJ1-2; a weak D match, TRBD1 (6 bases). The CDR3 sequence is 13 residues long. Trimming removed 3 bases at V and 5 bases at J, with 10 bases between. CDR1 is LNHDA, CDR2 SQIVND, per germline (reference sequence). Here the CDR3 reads CASSIGTFYGYTF. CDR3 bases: TGTGCCAGTAGTATCGGGACATTTTATGGCTACACCTTC. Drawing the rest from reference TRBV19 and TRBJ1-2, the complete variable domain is DGGITQSPKYLFRKEGQNVTLSCEQNLNHDAMYWYRQDPGQGLRLIYYSQIVNDFQKGDIAEGYSVSREKKESFPLTVTSAQKNPTAFYLCASSIGTFYGYTFGSGTRLTVV.

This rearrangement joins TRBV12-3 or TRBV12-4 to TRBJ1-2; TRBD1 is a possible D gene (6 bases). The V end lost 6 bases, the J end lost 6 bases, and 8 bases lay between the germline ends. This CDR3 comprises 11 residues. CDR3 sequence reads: CASSYRDGYTF. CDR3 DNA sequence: TGTGCCAGCAGCTACAGGGATGGCTACACCTTC.

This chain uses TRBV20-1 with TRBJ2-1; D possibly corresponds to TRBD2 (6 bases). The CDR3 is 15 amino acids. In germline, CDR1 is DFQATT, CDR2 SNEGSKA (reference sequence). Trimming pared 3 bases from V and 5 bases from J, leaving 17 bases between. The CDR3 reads CSASGLSGYNNEQFF. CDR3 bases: TGCAGTGCTAGTGGCCTAAGCGGGTACAACAATGAGCAGTTCTTC.

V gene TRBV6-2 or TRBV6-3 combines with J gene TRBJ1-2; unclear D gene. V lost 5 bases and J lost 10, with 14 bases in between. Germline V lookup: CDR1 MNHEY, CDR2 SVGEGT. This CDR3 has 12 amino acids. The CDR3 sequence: CASSPLGGVYTF. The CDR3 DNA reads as TGTGCCAGCAGTCCCCTAGGCGGAGTCTACACCTTC.

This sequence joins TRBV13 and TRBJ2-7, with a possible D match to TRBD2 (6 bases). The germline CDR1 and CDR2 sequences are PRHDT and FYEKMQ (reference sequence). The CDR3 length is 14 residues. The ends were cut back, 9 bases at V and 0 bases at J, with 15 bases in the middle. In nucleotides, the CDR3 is TGTGCCAGTCGCGCGGCGGGGAGCTCCTACGAGCAGTACTTC. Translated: CASRAAGSSYEQYF.

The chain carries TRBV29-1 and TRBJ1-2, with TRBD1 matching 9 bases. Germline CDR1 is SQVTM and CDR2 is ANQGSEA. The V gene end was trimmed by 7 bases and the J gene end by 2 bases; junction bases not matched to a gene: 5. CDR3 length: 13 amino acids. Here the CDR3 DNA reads TGCAGCGCCGGAGGACAGGGGAACTATGGCTACACCTTC. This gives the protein CSAGGQGNYGYTF.

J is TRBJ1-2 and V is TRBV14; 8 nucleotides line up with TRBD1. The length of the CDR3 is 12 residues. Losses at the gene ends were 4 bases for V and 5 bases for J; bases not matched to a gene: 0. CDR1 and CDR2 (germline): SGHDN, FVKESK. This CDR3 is CASSRQGYGYTF. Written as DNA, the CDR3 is TGTGCCAGCAGCCGACAGGGGTATGGCTACACCTTC.

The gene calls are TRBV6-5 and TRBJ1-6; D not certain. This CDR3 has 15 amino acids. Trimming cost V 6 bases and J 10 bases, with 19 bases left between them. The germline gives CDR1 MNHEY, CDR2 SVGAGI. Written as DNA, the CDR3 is TGTGCCAGCAGGGCAGGAGGGTTCCACGTCTCACCCCTCCACTTT. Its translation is CASRAGGFHVSPLHF.

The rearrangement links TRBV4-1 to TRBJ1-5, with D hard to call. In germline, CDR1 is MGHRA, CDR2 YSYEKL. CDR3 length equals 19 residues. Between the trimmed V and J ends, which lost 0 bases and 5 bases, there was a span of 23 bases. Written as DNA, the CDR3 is TGCGCCAGCAGCCAAGATGTACGTCGGGGAATTTTTACAGATCAGCCCCAGCATTTT. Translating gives CASSQDVRRGIFTDQPQHF.